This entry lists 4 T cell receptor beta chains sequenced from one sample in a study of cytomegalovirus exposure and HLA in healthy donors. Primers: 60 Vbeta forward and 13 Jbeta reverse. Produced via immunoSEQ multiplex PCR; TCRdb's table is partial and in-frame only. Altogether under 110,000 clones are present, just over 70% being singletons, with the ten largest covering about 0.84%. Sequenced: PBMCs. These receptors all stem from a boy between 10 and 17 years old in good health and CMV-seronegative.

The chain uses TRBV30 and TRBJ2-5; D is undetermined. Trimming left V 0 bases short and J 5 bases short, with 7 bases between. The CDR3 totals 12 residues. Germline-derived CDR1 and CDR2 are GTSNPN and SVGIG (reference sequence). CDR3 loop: CAWSVLMETQYF. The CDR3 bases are TGTGCCTGGAGTGTACTGATGGAGACCCAGTACTTC.

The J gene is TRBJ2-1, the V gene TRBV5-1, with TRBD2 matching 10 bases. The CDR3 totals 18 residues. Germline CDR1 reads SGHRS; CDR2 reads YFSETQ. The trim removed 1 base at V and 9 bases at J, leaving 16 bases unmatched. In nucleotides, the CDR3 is TGCGCCAGCAGCTTGCCTAGCGGGGGAGGAGCGTTCTCTGGTGAGCAGTTCTTC. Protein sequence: CASSLPSGGGAFSGEQFF.

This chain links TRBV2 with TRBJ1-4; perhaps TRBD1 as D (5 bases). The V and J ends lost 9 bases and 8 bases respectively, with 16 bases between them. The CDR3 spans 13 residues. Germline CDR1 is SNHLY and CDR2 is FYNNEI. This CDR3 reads CASDWGGTEKLFF. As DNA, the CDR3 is TGTGCCAGTGATTGGGGGGGGACCGAAAAACTGTTTTTT.

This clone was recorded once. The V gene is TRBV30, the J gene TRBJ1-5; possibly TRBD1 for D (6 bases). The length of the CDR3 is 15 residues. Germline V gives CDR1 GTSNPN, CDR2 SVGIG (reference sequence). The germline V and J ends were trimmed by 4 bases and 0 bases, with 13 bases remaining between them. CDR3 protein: CAWTTRGYSNQPQHF. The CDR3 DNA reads TGTGCCTGGACGACCAGGGGCTATAGCAATCAGCCCCAGCATTTT. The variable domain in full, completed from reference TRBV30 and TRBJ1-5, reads SQTIHQWPATLVQPVGSPLSLECTVEGTSNPNLYWYRQAAGRGLQLLFYSVGIGQISSEVPQNLSASRPQDRQFILSSKKLLLSDSGFYLCAWTTRGYSNQPQHFGDGTRLSIL.